This T cell receptor (beta chain) originates from a study of OX40 agonist ivuxolimab in advanced cancers. The ends were cut back, 0 bases at V and 0 bases at J, with 7 bases in the middle. This CDR3 region has 15 residues. CDR1 is SGHRS, CDR2 YFSETQ, per germline. Assay: immunoSEQ multiplex PCR; the TCRdb copy retains only in-frame clones and omits some. The data contain roughly 80,000 clones, 90% of them seen just once; the ten biggest clones take up about 1.8%. V gene TRBV5-1 combines with J gene TRBJ1-3; D remains ambiguous. The sequencing used CD4+ or CD8+ T cells sorted from blood, collected in a trial of the OX40 agonist ivuxolimab. The receptor was isolated from an adult with an advanced solid tumor such as melanoma, head and neck, liver or kidney cancer. CDR3 protein: CASSLGLLSGNTIYF. The CDR3 DNA follows: TGCGCCAGCAGCTTGGGGCTTCTCTCTGGAAACACCATATATTTT.